These 13 T cell receptor beta chains originate from one sample sequenced in a study of shared clonotypes between healthy human individuals. CD45RO-negative, CCR7-positively selected cells formed the naive CD8 fraction, excluding terminally differentiated effector memory CD45RA+ cells. Profiled with immunoSEQ multiplex PCR; TCRdb holds only in-frame clones, not every one. The sample holds about 1,900,000 clones, 85% to 95% seen once. Material for sequencing was naive CD8+ T cells sorted from blood. Receptors were obtained from a man between 18 and 29 years old in good health.

This sequence joins TRBV6-5 and TRBJ2-1; no clear D. The CDR3 has 13 amino acids. The germline V and J ends were trimmed by 6 bases and 0 bases, with 6 bases remaining between them. Germline CDR1 is MNHEY and CDR2 is SVGAGI. The CDR3 loop reads CASSRRSYNEQFF. The CDR3 coding sequence is TGTGCCAGCAGCCGCCGCTCCTACAATGAGCAGTTCTTC.

The chain uses TRBV2 and TRBJ1-6; D ambiguous. The V end was cut by 2 bases, the J end by 7 bases, with 9 bases between. Germline assignment: CDR1 SNHLY and CDR2 FYNNEI. The CDR3 spans 14 residues. CDR3: CASSEKAFNSPLHF. CDR3 bases: TGTGCCAGCAGTGAAAAGGCGTTCAATTCACCCCTCCACTTT. The whole variable domain, filled in from reference TRBV2 and TRBJ1-6, reads EPEVTQTPSHQVTQMGQEVILRCVPISNHLYFYWYRQILGQKVEFLVSFYNNEISEKSEIFDDQFSVERPDGSNFTLKIRSTKLEDSAMYFCASSEKAFNSPLHFGNGTRLTVT.

This clone was seen once. Here the CDR3 DNA reads TGTGCCAGCAGCGCCGAGTCCCCCGGGACCGGGGAGCTGTTTTTT. Its protein is CASSAESPGTGELFF. This chain links TRBV11-3 with TRBJ2-2; D uncertain. The CDR3 covers 15 residues. Germline lookup yields CDR1 SGHNT and CDR2 YENEEA. The ends were cut back, 5 bases at V and 5 bases at J, with 15 bases in the middle.

A single count supports this clone. The chain has TRBV5-1 and TRBJ2-5; 10 nucleotides line up with TRBD2. Trimming cost V 3 bases and J 4 bases; bases outside gene matches: 9. CDR3 length: 16 residues. The germline V gene encodes CDR1 SGHRS and CDR2 YFSETQ. CDR3 residues: CASSSALAGEGETQYF. In DNA, the CDR3 is TGCGCCAGCAGCTCCGCCCTAGCGGGAGAGGGAGAGACCCAGTACTTC.

V is TRBV28 and J is TRBJ1-6; D is unclear. The germline V and J ends were trimmed by 6 bases and 3 bases, with 21 bases remaining between them. The germline V gene has CDR1 MDHEN and CDR2 SYDVKM. This CDR3 spans 18 amino acids. The DNA of the CDR3 is TGTGCCAGCAGACAATTAAGCCCCGACCCCGTCTATAATTCACCCCTCCACTTT. This translates into CASRQLSPDPVYNSPLHF.

The J gene is TRBJ2-1, the V gene TRBV29-1; possible D gene TRBD2, 6 bases. The germline V and J ends were trimmed by 7 bases and 4 bases, with 20 bases remaining between them. The CDR3 sequence is 15 residues long. The V gene's germline CDR1 is SQVTM and CDR2 ANQGSEA. The CDR3 bases are TGCAGCGCTCCAACCGGCGGGGCCGTTTACAATGAGCAGTTCTTC. Protein sequence: CSAPTGGAVYNEQFF.

This rearrangement joins TRBV21-1 to TRBJ2-2; the table's D call of TRBD2 was not tested on the DNA. TRBV21-1 is a pseudogene. CDR3 length equals 14 residues. The CDR3 sequence is CASNSGGYTGELFF. The CDR3 DNA reads as TGTGCCAGCAACTCGGGGGGGTACACCGGGGAGCTGTTTTTT.

The chain uses TRBV6-5 and TRBJ1-6, with D possibly being TRBD1 (5 bases). V was shortened by 2 bases and J by 4 bases, with 9 bases between the two germline ends. The CDR3 loop spans 15 amino acids. In germline, CDR1 is MNHEY, CDR2 SVGAGI. The DNA for the CDR3 is TGTGCCAGCAGTTACCGGGCAGGGTATAATTCACCCCTCCACTTT. Its translation is CASSYRAGYNSPLHF.

The chain combines TRBV7-9 with TRBJ2-2; maybe TRBD1 (6 bases). Trimming took off 5 bases at V and 5 bases at J, with 18 bases between the two ends. CDR1 and CDR2 (germline): SEHNR, FQNEAQ (reference sequence). The CDR3 contains 16 residues. CDR3: CASSGYRAGGTGELFF. The DNA of the CDR3 is TGTGCCAGCAGCGGCTACAGGGCGGGCGGGACCGGGGAGCTGTTTTTT.

The gene calls are TRBV13 and TRBJ2-2, with 7 bases aligning to TRBD1. V trimming: 1 base; J trimming: 6 bases; junction bases outside the gene matches: 2. This CDR3 contains 14 residues. Germline lookup yields CDR1 PRHDT and CDR2 FYEKMQ (reference sequence). CDR3 in amino acids: CASSLAQGAGELFF. CDR3 sequence (DNA): TGTGCCAGCAGCTTAGCTCAGGGGGCCGGGGAGCTGTTTTTT.

The chain is built from TRBV9 and TRBJ2-1, with D maybe TRBD2 (6 bases). V was cut by 3 bases and J by 8 bases, with 15 bases left in between. The CDR3 loop spans 14 amino acids. Germline loops: CDR1 SGDLS, CDR2 YYNGEE. CDR3 sequence (DNA): TGTGCCAGCAGCGACGGGGGTCCGGCCTATGAGCAGTTCTTC. Translated, it gives CASSDGGPAYEQFF.

CDR3 nucleotides: TGTGCCAGCAGGGCCACCACAGGGGGGGTTGGTGAGCAGTTCTTC. Residues: CASRATTGGVGEQFF. The V call is TRBV27, the J call TRBJ2-1, with a tentative D call TRBD1 (8 bases). This CDR3 region has 15 residues. V lost 6 bases and J 9 bases, leaving 21 bases between the germline ends. Looked up from germline, CDR1 is MNHEY and CDR2 is SMNVEV (reference sequence).

This sequence joins TRBV25-1 and TRBJ2-5, with 8 bases lining up with TRBD2. With the DNA end fitting TRBJ2-7 better, the J assignment may be wrong. CDR1 and CDR2 from the germline V gene are MGHDK and SYGVNS. CDR3 length: 15 residues. In nucleotides, the CDR3 is TGTGCCAGCAGTGAATGGAGCGGGAGCTCCTACGAGCAGTACTTC. Its translation is CASSEWSGSSYEQYF.